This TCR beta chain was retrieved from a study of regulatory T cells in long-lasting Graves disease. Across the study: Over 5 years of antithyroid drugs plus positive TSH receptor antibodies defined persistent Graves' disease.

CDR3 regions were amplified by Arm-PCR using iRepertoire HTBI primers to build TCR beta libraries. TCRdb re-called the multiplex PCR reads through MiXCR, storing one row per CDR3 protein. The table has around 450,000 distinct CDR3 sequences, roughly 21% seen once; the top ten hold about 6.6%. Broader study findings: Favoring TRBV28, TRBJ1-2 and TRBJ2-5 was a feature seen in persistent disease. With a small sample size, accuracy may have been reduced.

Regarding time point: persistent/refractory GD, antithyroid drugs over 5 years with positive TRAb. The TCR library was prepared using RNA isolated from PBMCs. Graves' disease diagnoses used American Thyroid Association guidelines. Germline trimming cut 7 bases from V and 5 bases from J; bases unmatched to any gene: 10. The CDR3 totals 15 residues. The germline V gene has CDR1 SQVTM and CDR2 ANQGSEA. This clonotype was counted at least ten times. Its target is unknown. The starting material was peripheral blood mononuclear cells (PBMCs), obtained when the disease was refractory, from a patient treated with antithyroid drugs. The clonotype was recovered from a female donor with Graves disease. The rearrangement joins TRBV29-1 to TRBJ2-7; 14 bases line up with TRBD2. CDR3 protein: CSALRLAGGYHEQYF. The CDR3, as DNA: TGCAGCGCTCTACGACTAGCGGGAGGGTACCACGAGCAGTACTTC.